Shown below are 4 T cell receptor beta chains from a single sample sequenced in a study of CXCR3-negative and CXCR3-positive naive CD8 T cells. All TRB cDNA libraries came from 5' RACE performed with UMI labels. TCRdb reanalyzed the 5' RACE reads and collapses them to one entry per CDR3 protein, without DNA. This sample's clone table lists nearly 45,000 distinct CDR3 sequences. Material for sequencing was memory CD8+ T cells from blood. The receptors here all came from a human donor in good health. Some clones in this sample may be carry-over from other donors' samples.

CDR3 sequence: CSVGDSLDGYTF. The rearrangement uses TRBV29-1 and TRBJ1-2. The CDR3 sequence is 12 residues long. Germline CDR1 and CDR2: SQVTM and ANQGSEA.

This chain links TRBV20-1 with TRBJ2-3. Per the germline V gene, CDR1 is DFQATT and CDR2 is SNEGSKA (reference sequence). The CDR3 is 13 residues long. The CDR3: CSARLPNEDTQYF.

The J gene is TRBJ2-2, the V gene TRBV6-2 or TRBV6-3; checking the TCRdb D call of TRBD1 is not possible without DNA. The CDR3 extends over 14 amino acids. Germline CDR1 MNHEY, CDR2 SVGEGT. CDR3: CASSYTQGREELFF.

V gene TRBV2 combines with J gene TRBJ2-5; the TCRdb D gene call, TRBD1, has no DNA to confirm it. Germline CDR1 and CDR2: SNHLY and FYNNEI. The CDR3 covers 12 residues. The CDR3 spells CASGAGEETQYF. The full variable domain, its missing parts supplied by reference TRBV2 and TRBJ2-5, is EPEVTQTPSHQVTQMGQEVILRCVPISNHLYFYWYRQILGQKVEFLVSFYNNEISEKSEIFDDQFSVERPDGSNFTLKIRSTKLEDSAMYFCASGAGEETQYFGPGTRLLVL.